Listed below are T cell receptor beta chains from one sample, sequenced in a study of T-cell reconstitution after alpha-beta-depleted transplantation in children. TCRdb called the PCR reads again in MiXCR, with one record for every CDR3 protein. This table has hundreds of thousands of distinct CDR3 sequences, around 15% appearing once. The sample was PBMCs, mostly from graft donor cells, taken 360 days after TCRalphabeta/CD19-depleted stem cell transplant. The receptors shown here come from a male patient aged 2-15 years who had a stem cell transplant for acute lymphoblastic leukemia, so the T cells may come from the graft donor. The CDR3 runs from the conserved cysteine through the conserved F or W. A D gene is named only where the DNA matches it firmly.

TRBV24-1 TRBD2 CATSGATSGRVQETQYF
TRBV4-1 TRBD2 CASSQLAGIETQYF
TRBV12-3/TRBV12-4 NA CASSFGQPINEKLFF
TRBV20-1 TRBD2 CSASVGGLAQYF
TRBV20-1 TRBD2 CSAIPLPSGRMSPIYNEQFF
TRBV6-5 NA CASSLLSRVGTQYF
TRBV7-2 TRBD1 CASLGTGNSPLHF
TRBV9 NA CASSVATSSSYNEQFF
TRBV12-3/TRBV12-4 NA CASSLVQVRETQYF
TRBV6-6 TRBD1 CASSYNRGQPQHF
TRBV7-2 NA CASSRQVTDTQYF
TRBV28 NA CASSPLTGYQETQYF
TRBV6-6 NA CASSYLGTDTQYF